The present T cell receptor (beta chain) was sequenced within a study of CD8 T cells in ankylosing spondylitis (TCRdb year 2017). Background on the whole study: To find TCR variants linked to disease, the study profiled T cell receptor beta repertoires in ankylosing spondylitis patients and healthy donors. The whole study cohort included over 85 healthy donors and 25 ankylosing spondylitis patients. Peripheral blood samples were taken, and synovial fluid was additionally collected from ankylosing spondylitis patients.

Overall results and qualifications from the work: Some of the motif variants had been reported before in the synovial fluid and blood of reactive arthritis patients, a finding that suggests common disease-initiation mechanisms. A CD8+ phenotype was shown by the disease-linked clones, which were found at relatively low frequencies in peripheral blood. Significant enrichment of the disease-linked clones was reported in matched synovial fluid samples from ankylosing spondylitis patients. A TCR beta motif of about 8 highly homologous amino acid variants appeared characteristic of blood from ankylosing spondylitis patients.

As regards this clonotype: Its antigen remains unidentified. Base qualities are not recorded, but no much larger clone differs from it by a single base.

Looking up the germline V gene (reference sequence) yields CDR1 DFQATT and CDR2 SNEGSKA. The CDR3 measures 17 amino acids from cysteine to phenylalanine. Only CDR3 DNA is held: 51 bases, read in frame from base 1. V is clipped by 1 base and J by 3 bases, and the sequence between their germline boundaries is 19 bases long. Sequencing instrument: Illumina HiSeq 2500. TCR beta libraries were prepared by quantitative 5'-RACE with molecular barcodes. The study's own analysis went as follows. A new computational method based on a probabilistic model of VDJ rearrangement was used to identify disease-linked TCR variants. The raw public data were reprocessed by TCRdb itself: fastp quality trimming at Q25, MiXCR clonotype calling, in-frame beta chains only. Rows with one shared CDR3 protein collapse into an entry with the most common genes and DNA. The V and J calls were determined by TCRdb, not by the authors. The sample has more than 150,000 distinct CDR3 sequences on record, 11% of them singletons. About 29% of the sample is held by the ten biggest clonotypes.

In this chain, TRBV20-1 is recombined with TRBJ1-5, and possibly TRBD1, on 5 matching bases. The specimen sequenced was blood, either unsorted or a sorted T cell fraction (not recorded which). The sequence came from a male donor with ankylosing spondylitis or in good health (not recorded which). The CDR3 here reads CSARGQVRGGVNQPQHF. In nucleotide form, the sequence is TGCAGTGCTAGAGGCCAGGTTCGGGGAGGGGTCAATCAGCCCCAGCATTTT.